Below, 7 T cell receptor beta chains from the same sample are listed, as sequenced in a study of blood T cell repertoires in COVID-19. The assay was immunoSEQ multiplex PCR, and TCRdb's table has in-frame clones only and misses some. The sample records approximately 140,000 clones, less than 80% being singletons. The specimen sequenced was peripheral blood. The source is a man in his fifties or sixties with acute or convalescent COVID-19.

This clone appeared a few times. V gene TRBV30 combines with J gene TRBJ1-2; D gene ambiguous. Trimming stripped 3 bases from V and 0 bases from J, with 14 bases between. Germline values: CDR1 GTSNPN, CDR2 SVGIG (reference sequence). The CDR3 is 15 residues long. The DNA for the CDR3 is TGTGCCTGGAGACCGGGCGGAGCGGCTAACTATGGCTACACCTTC. Its translation is CAWRPGGAANYGYTF.

The chain carries TRBV5-6 and TRBJ1-3, with TRBD1 matching over 11 bases. Per germline, CDR1 SGHDT and CDR2 YYEEEE. This CDR3 has 17 residues. The V gene end was trimmed by 4 bases and the J gene end by 4 bases; junction bases not matched to a gene: 10. The CDR3 DNA follows: TGTGCCAGCAGCAGCGCCGGGACAGGGGGTACGGGAAACACCATATATTTT. Translation: CASSSAGTGGTGNTIYF.

This chain joins TRBV24-1 and TRBJ2-3; 8 positions agree with TRBD1. The germline CDR1 and CDR2 sequences are KGHDR and SFDVKD. This CDR3 contains 14 residues. Trimming at V came to 9 bases and at J to 0 bases, leaving 4 bases not matched to a gene. CDR3 sequence: CATEDRASTDTQYF. DNA for the CDR3: TGTGCCACCGAGGACAGGGCTAGCACAGATACGCAGTATTTT.

This sequence joins TRBV15 and TRBJ1-5, with 11 bases matching TRBD1. The CDR3 is made up of 16 amino acids. Germline V gives CDR1 LNHNV, CDR2 YYDKDF (reference sequence). V lost 2 bases, J lost 6 bases, and 6 bases stayed unmatched. The CDR3 DNA is TGTGCCACCAGCAGACGGACAGGGGGCAGGAGTCAGCCCCAGCATTTT. Its protein product is CATSRRTGGRSQPQHF.

To note about this clone: Within the sample, other DNA sequences also encode this same CDR3. The chain carries TRBV5-6 and TRBJ1-2; no reliable D call. Per germline, CDR1 SGHDT and CDR2 YYEEEE. The CDR3 is made up of 13 amino acids. V lost 4 bases to trimming and J lost 1 base, with 8 bases between them. CDR3 nucleotide sequence: TGTGCCAGCAGCCTCGGCGGTAACTATGGCTACACCTTC. It yields the protein CASSLGGNYGYTF. Full variable domain (remainder filled in from reference TRBV5-6 and TRBJ1-2): DAGVTQSPTHLIKTRGQQVTLRCSPKSGHDTVSWYQQALGQGPQFIFQYYEEEERQRGNFPDRFSGHQFPNYSSELNVNALLLGDSALYLCASSLGGNYGYTFGSGTRLTVV.

A few counts support this clone. The chain recombines TRBV11-2 with TRBJ2-7; 12 bases align to TRBD2. Per germline, CDR1 SGHAT and CDR2 FQNNGV. This CDR3 comprises 15 residues. Germline trimming cut 4 bases from V and 5 bases from J; bases unmatched to any gene: 6. CDR3 in amino acids: CASSSLAGGINEQYF. The DNA for the CDR3 is TGTGCCAGCAGCTCGCTAGCGGGAGGGATCAACGAGCAGTACTTC.

The genes are TRBV2 and TRBJ2-5, with D perhaps matching TRBD2 (5 bases). Trimming took off 9 bases at V and 5 bases at J, with 16 bases between the two ends. Germline CDR1 SNHLY, CDR2 FYNNEI. The CDR3 contains 13 residues. DNA of the CDR3: TGTGCCAGTATAGGGCTCGGGATCGAGACCCAGTACTTC. Amino acid sequence: CASIGLGIETQYF. Together with reference TRBV2 and TRBJ2-5, the CDR3 gives the full variable domain: EPEVTQTPSHQVTQMGQEVILRCVPISNHLYFYWYRQILGQKVEFLVSFYNNEISEKSEIFDDQFSVERPDGSNFTLKIRSTKLEDSAMYFCASIGLGIETQYFGPGTRLLVL.